This T cell receptor (beta chain) came from a study of neurological immune-mediated disorders. TCRdb re-analysed the 5' RACE reads in MiXCR, keeping a single row per CDR3 protein. The sample holds under 85,000 distinct CDR3 sequences; roughly 5% are singletons and the top ten take approximately 5.6%. This clonotype has a count of ten or more. This CDR3 has 14 amino acids. V lost 0 bases and J 4 bases, leaving 13 bases between the germline ends. CDR1 is SQVTM and CDR2 is ANQGSEA in the germline V gene. The specimen was PBMCs. The chain joins TRBV29-1 to TRBJ2-7; tentatively, D is TRBD2 (7 bases). This sequence originates from a human donor with multiple sclerosis. The donor label of this sample is uncertain. This chain's CDR3 is CSVEDLGGAYEQYF. In nucleotides, the CDR3 is TGCAGCGTTGAAGATCTTGGGGGGGCATACGAGCAGTACTTC.